The next 14 T cell receptor beta chains were all read from a single sample in a study of cytomegalovirus exposure and HLA in healthy donors. The PCR made use of 60 Vbeta and 13 Jbeta primers. The data were produced by immunoSEQ multiplex PCR, yet TCRdb's version contains in-frame clones alone and is incomplete. The sample has some 130,000 clones, 75% to 80% seen once. Sequencing used PBMCs. The receptors were gathered from a male donor in good health and CMV-seronegative.

The chain has TRBV6-6 and TRBJ1-5; TRBD1 matches at 7 bases. The CDR3 loop spans 16 amino acids. The germline V gene encodes CDR1 MNHNY and CDR2 SVGAGI (reference sequence). Trimming cost V 4 bases and J 2 bases; bases outside gene matches: 8. For the CDR3, the DNA is TGTGCCAGCAGTTTTCTGACAGGGTGGGGCAATCAGCCCCAGCATTTT. Translated: CASSFLTGWGNQPQHF.

The genes are TRBV9 and TRBJ2-3; 10 bases match TRBD1. After removal of 4 bases from V and 7 bases from J, the junction contained 6 bases not matched to a gene. Germline assignment: CDR1 SGDLS and CDR2 YYNGEE. The CDR3 loop spans 14 amino acids. CDR3 coding DNA: TGTGCCAGCAGCCCAGGACAGGGGGATTATACGCAGTATTTT. Translation gives CASSPGQGDYTQYF.

This chain links TRBV2 with TRBJ2-3; 7 bases map to TRBD1. The V gene's germline CDR1 is SNHLY and CDR2 FYNNEI. Unmatched junction bases numbered 6, after V lost 11 bases and J lost 1 base. The CDR3 runs 13 residues. The chain's CDR3 is CASRTGGTDTQYF. CDR3 DNA: TGTGCCTCCCGGACAGGAGGCACAGATACGCAGTATTTT.

The V call is TRBV19, the J call TRBJ1-3; TRBD1 aligns across 9 bases. This CDR3 has 18 residues. Germline CDR1 reads LNHDA; CDR2 reads SQIVND (reference sequence). The ends lost 5 bases at V and 1 base at J; junction bases unmatched: 12. CDR3 residues: CASSPRRDRVVSGNTIYF. The CDR3 coding sequence is TGTGCCAGTAGTCCCCGCCGGGACAGGGTCGTATCTGGAAACACCATATATTTT.

The rearrangement uses TRBV11-3 and TRBJ1-5; D is unclear. V lost 4 bases, J lost 6 bases, and 10 bases lay in between. CDR1 SGHNT and CDR2 YENEEA come from the germline V gene. The length of the CDR3 is 13 residues. The CDR3 coding sequence is TGTGCCAGCAGCTCCCGGTATGGTCAGCCCCAGCATTTT. Translated: CASSSRYGQPQHF.

This rearrangement joins TRBV11-3 to TRBJ2-2; D is unclear. Germline loops: CDR1 SGHNT, CDR2 YENEEA. The CDR3 loop spans 15 amino acids. V lost 1 base, J lost 8 bases, and 14 bases lay in between. The CDR3 coding sequence is TGTGCCAGCAGCTTAGTTCGGTCAGGCGTGGGGGAGCTGTTTTTT. This encodes CASSLVRSGVGELFF.

Turning to this clone: The germline gene is not matched at one end of the junction; a read error may be the cause. This rearrangement joins TRBV7-2 to TRBJ1-2, with a weak D call TRBD1 (6 bases). There are 13 residues in the CDR3. CDR1 is SGHTA, CDR2 FQGNSA, per germline. Written as DNA, the CDR3 is TGTGCCAGCGGCTTAGGGGGGCTGAGTGGCTACACCTTC. Translation gives CASGLGGLSGYTF.

The chain is built from TRBV5-1 and TRBJ2-7, with a possible D match to TRBD2 (5 bases). V was cut by 4 bases and J by 3 bases, with 14 bases left in between. The CDR3 is 14 amino acids. Germline V gives CDR1 SGHRS, CDR2 YFSETQ. In nucleotides, the CDR3 is TGCGCCAGCAGCCCTAAACAGAGGGTCTACGAGCAGTACTTC. This encodes CASSPKQRVYEQYF.

The chain employs TRBV6-1 and TRBJ1-1; TRBD1 matches at 7 bases. CDR1 MNHNS and CDR2 SASEGT come from the germline V gene. The CDR3 spans 15 residues. V gave up 6 bases and J gave up 1 base; unmatched junction bases: 8. CDR3 in amino acids: CASRFSAGGNTEAFF. For the CDR3, the DNA is TGTGCCAGCAGATTCAGTGCAGGGGGGAACACTGAAGCTTTCTTT.

A word on this clone: The junction shows a germline mismatch at one end, possibly a read error. This rearrangement joins TRBV6-1 to TRBJ2-3, with 9 bases fitting TRBD2. This CDR3 is 15 amino acids long. Germline CDR1 is MNHNS and CDR2 is SASEGT. The CDR3 loop reads CASSPRTSVTHTQYF. CDR3 coding DNA: TGTGCCAGCAGTCCTAGGACTAGCGTCACACATACGCAGTATTTT.

V is TRBV5-8 and J is TRBJ2-6; D might be TRBD2 (6 bases). The CDR3 totals 17 residues. Germline CDR1 and CDR2: SGHTS and YDEGEE. The V gene lost 2 bases and the J gene lost 0 bases, with 12 bases spanning the gap. This CDR3 reads CASSLNGDFSGANVLTF. DNA of the CDR3: TGTGCCAGCAGCTTAAACGGGGACTTCTCTGGGGCCAACGTCCTGACTTTC.

There are a few counts of this clone. J is TRBJ1-1 and V is TRBV5-6; D might be TRBD1 (5 bases). CDR1 and CDR2 (germline): SGHDT, YYEEEE. V was cut by 2 bases and J by 5 bases, with 19 bases left in between. There are 16 residues in the CDR3. The CDR3 here is CASSLATEPWKTEAFF. The CDR3 DNA is TGTGCCAGCAGCTTAGCGACAGAACCCTGGAAAACTGAAGCTTTCTTT.

This chain uses TRBV21-1 with TRBJ2-2; the table's TRBD1 call for D was not verified on the DNA. TRBV21-1 is a listed pseudogene. CDR3 size: 21 residues. CDR3 protein: CASSPSAAGDRGVPNTGELFF. The CDR3 nucleotides are TGTGCCAGCAGCCCATCCGCGGCGGGAGACAGGGGCGTTCCGAACACCGGGGAGCTGTTTTTT.

V is TRBV7-2 and J is TRBJ1-3, with no clear D. The CDR3 sequence is 14 residues long. Germline CDR1 SGHTA, CDR2 FQGNSA. V was pared by 6 bases and J by 4 bases, with 13 bases between. The CDR3 DNA sequence: TGTGCCAGCAGTTTCGCGGGCAGGGGAAACACCATATATTTT. This sequence encodes CASSFAGRGNTIYF.